This T cell receptor (beta chain) was documented in a study of T cell repertoires in cytomegalovirus infection. Whole-study context: CMV epitopes, recently identified HLA-C-restricted and well-studied HLA-B-restricted, were used. Public TCR beta signatures indicated both CMV infection and matching HLA type. Whole-study findings and limits: Using cumulative public TCR beta family frequency, the authors identified those who carried CMV together with the relevant HLA. Ex vivo, HLA-C-restricted CMV-specific TCR beta clonotypes prevailed over the rest of the response.

Comments on this clonotype: Its antigen is undetermined.

TCRdb reanalysed the reads using MiXCR and keeps one entry per CDR3 protein. The table shows approximately 89,000 distinct CDR3 sequences, with roughly 25% occurring only once. CDR3 length: 14 amino acids. Trimming removed 4 bases from V and 7 bases from J, with 11 bases in between. CDR1 and CDR2 (germline): MNHNY, SVGAGI (reference sequence). The starting material was CD8+ T cells from cultured PBMCs, obtained from culture after CMV antigen stimulation. The V gene is TRBV6-6, the J gene TRBJ1-6; D is possibly TRBD1 (6 bases). This receptor was identified in a human donor in good health (CMV status not recorded). Some clones in this sample may be carry-over from other donors' samples. The CDR3 region is CASSSRTENSPLHF. CDR3 in DNA: TGTGCCAGCAGTTCGAGGACAGAGAATTCACCCCTCCACTTT.